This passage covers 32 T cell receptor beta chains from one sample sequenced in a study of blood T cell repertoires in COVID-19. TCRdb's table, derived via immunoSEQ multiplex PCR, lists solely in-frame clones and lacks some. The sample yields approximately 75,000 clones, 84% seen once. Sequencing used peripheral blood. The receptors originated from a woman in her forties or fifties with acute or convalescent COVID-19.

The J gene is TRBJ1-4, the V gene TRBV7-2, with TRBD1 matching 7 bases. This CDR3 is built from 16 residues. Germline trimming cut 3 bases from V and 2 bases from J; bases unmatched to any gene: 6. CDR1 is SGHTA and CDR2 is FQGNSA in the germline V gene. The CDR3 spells CASSFTGVRTNEKLFF. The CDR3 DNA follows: TGTGCCAGCAGCTTCACAGGGGTGCGCACTAATGAAAAACTGTTTTTT.

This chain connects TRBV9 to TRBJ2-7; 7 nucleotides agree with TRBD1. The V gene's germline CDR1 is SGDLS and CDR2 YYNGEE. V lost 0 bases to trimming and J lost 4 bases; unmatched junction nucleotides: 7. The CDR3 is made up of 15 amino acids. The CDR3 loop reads CASSVGAGGRYEQYF. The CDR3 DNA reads TGTGCCAGCAGCGTAGGGGCAGGGGGTAGATACGAGCAGTACTTC.

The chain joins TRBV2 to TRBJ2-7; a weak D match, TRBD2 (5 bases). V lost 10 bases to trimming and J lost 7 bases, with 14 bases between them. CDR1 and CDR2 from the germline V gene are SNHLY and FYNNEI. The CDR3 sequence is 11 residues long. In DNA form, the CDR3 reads TGTGCCACCTTGGACCAGCGGGAGCAGTACTTC. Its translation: CATLDQREQYF.

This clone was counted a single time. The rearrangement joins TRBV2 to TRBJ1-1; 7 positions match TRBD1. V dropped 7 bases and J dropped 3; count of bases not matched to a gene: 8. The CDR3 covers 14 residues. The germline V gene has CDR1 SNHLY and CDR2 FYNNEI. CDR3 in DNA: TGTGCCAGCATGAGGGGGCGCCCGGACACTGAAGCTTTCTTT. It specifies CASMRGRPDTEAFF.

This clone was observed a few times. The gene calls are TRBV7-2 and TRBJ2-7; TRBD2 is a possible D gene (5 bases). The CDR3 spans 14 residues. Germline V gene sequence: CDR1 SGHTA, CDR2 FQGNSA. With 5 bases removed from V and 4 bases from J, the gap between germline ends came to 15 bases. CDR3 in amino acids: CASSVYGLKYEQYF. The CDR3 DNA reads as TGTGCCAGCAGCGTCTATGGACTTAAATACGAGCAGTACTTC. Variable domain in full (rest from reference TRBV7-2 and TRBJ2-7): GAGVSQSPSNKVTEKGKDVELRCDPISGHTALYWYRQSLGQGLEFLIYFQGNSAPDKSGLPSDRFSAERTGGSVSTLTIQRTQQEDSAVYLCASSVYGLKYEQYFGPGTRLTVT.

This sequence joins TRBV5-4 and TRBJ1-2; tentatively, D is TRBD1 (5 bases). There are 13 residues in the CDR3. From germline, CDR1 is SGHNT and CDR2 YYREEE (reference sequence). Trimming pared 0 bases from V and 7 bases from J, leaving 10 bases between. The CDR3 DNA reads TGTGCCAGCAGCTTGGGCAGGGAGGCTGGCTACACCTTC. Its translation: CASSLGREAGYTF.

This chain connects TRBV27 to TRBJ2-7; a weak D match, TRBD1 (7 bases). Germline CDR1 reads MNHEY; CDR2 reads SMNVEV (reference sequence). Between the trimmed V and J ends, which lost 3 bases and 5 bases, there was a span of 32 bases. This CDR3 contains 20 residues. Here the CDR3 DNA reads TGTGCCAGCAGTTTCGAGGAGGGCCCCTCGACAGGGCTTCAGGGGGACGAGCAGTACTTC. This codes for CASSFEEGPSTGLQGDEQYF.

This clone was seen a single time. Here the CDR3 DNA reads TGTGCCAGCAGGTCCCAGGGTGAGCAGTACTTC. Amino acids: CASRSQGEQYF. This rearrangement joins TRBV6-5 to TRBJ2-7, with D tentatively TRBD1 (5 bases). The CDR3 spans 11 residues. V lost 6 bases to trimming and J lost 7 bases, with 10 bases between them. Germline V lookup: CDR1 MNHEY, CDR2 SVGAGI.

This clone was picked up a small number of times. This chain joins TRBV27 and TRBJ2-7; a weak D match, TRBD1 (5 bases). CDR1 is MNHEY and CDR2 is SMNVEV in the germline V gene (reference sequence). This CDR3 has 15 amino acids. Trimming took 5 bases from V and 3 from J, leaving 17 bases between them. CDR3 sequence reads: CASSPSYRFGYEQYF. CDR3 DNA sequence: TGTGCCAGCAGTCCGTCCTACAGGTTCGGCTACGAGCAGTACTTC.

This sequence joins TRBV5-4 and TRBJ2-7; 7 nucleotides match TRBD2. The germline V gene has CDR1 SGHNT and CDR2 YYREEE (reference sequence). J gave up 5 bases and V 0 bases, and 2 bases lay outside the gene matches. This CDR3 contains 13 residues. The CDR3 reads CASSLVGRDEQYF. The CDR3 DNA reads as TGTGCCAGCAGCTTGGTGGGGAGGGACGAGCAGTACTTC.

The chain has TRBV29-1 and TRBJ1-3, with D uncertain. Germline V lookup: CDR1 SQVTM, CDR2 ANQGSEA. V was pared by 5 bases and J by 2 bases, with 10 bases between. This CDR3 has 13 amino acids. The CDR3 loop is CSVSSGAGNTIYF. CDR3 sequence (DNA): TGCAGCGTTTCGTCCGGGGCTGGAAACACCATATATTTT.

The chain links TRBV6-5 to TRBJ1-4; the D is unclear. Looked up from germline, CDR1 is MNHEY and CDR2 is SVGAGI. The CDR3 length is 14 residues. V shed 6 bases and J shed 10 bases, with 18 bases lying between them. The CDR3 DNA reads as TGTGCCAGCAGGAGAAGAGTGGTTATTGGAAAACTGTTTTTT. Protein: CASRRRVVIGKLFF.

The DNA of the CDR3 is TGTGCCAGCAGTGAAGAGACCGGACAGTCCAGGCCCCAGCATTTT. Protein sequence: CASSEETGQSRPQHF. V gene TRBV6-1 combines with J gene TRBJ1-5; TRBD1 is a possible D gene (6 bases). V was clipped by 1 base and J by 9 bases, with 16 bases between them. Looked up from germline, CDR1 is MNHNS and CDR2 is SASEGT. The CDR3 runs to 15 residues.

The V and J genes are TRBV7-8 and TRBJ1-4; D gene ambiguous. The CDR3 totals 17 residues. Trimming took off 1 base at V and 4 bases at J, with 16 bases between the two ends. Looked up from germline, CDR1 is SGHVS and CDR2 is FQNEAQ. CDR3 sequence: CASSLDWSGTFNEKLFF. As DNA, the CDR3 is TGTGCCAGCAGCTTAGATTGGAGCGGAACGTTTAATGAAAAACTGTTTTTT.

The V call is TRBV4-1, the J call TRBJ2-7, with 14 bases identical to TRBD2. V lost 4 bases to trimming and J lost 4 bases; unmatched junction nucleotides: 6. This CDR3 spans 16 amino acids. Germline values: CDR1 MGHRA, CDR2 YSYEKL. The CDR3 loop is CASSPRGTSGSYEQYF. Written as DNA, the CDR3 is TGCGCCAGCAGCCCACGAGGGACTAGCGGGAGTTACGAGCAGTACTTC.

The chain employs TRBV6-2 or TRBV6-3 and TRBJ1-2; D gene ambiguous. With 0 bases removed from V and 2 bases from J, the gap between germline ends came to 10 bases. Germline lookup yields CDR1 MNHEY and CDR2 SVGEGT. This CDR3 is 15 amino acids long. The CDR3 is CASSYSIRKNYGYTF. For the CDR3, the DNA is TGTGCCAGCAGTTACTCGATCAGGAAAAACTATGGCTACACCTTC.

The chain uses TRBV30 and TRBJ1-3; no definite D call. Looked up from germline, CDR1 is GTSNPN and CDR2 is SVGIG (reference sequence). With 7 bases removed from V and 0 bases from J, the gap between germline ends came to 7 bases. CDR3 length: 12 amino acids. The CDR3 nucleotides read TGTGCCTCCCCAGGCTCTGGAAACACCATATATTTT. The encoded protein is CASPGSGNTIYF.

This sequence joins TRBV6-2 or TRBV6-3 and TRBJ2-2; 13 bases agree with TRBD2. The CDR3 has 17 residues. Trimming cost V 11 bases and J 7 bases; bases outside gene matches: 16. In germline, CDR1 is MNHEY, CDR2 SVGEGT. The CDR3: CAGTPIRTSGSSGELFF. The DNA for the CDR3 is TGTGCCGGCACCCCTATTCGGACTAGCGGGAGTAGCGGGGAGCTGTTTTTT.

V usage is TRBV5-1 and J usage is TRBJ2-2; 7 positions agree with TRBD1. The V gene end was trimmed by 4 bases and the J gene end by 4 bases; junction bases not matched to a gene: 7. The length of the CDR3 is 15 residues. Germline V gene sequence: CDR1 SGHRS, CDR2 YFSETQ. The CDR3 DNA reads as TGCGCCAGCAGCCCCACAGGGACAGTCACCGGGGAGCTGTTTTTT. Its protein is CASSPTGTVTGELFF.

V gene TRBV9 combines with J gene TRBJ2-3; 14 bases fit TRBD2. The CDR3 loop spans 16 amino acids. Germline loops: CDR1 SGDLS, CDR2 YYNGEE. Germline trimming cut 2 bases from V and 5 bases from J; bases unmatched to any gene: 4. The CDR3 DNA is TGTGCCAGCAGCGTTTCCGGGACTAGCGGGGGAGATACGCAGTATTTT. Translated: CASSVSGTSGGDTQYF.

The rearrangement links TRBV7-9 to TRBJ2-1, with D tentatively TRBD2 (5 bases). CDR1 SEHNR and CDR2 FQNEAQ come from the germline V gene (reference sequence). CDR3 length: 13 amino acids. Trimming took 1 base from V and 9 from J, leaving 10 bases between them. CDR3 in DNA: TGTGCCAGCAGCTTAGGCGTCGGGGTTGAGCAGTTCTTC. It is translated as CASSLGVGVEQFF.

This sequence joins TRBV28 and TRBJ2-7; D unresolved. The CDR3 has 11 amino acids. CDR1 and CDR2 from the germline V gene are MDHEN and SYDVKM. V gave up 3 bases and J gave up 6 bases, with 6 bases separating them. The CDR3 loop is CASSFESEQYF. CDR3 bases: TGTGCCAGCAGTTTCGAGAGCGAGCAGTACTTC.

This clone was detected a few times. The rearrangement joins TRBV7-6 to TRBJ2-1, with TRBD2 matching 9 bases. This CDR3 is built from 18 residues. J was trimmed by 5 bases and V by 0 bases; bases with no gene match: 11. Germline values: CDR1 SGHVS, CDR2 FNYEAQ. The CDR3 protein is CASSLAVFGLAGHNEQFF. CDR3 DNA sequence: TGTGCCAGCAGCTTAGCCGTTTTTGGGCTAGCGGGGCACAATGAGCAGTTCTTC.

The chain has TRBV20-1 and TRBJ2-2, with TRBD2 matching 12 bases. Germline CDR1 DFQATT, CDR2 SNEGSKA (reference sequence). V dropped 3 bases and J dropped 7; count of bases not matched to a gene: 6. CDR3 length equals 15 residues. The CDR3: CSASLAGGPSGELFF. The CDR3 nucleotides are TGCAGTGCTAGTCTAGCGGGAGGGCCCAGCGGGGAGCTGTTTTTT.

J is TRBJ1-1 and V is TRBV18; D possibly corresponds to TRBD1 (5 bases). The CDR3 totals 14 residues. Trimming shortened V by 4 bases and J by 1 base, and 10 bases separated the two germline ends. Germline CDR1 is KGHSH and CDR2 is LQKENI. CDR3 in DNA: TGTGCCAGCTCACTGGGACTTCAGAACACTGAAGCTTTCTTT. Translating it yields CASSLGLQNTEAFF.

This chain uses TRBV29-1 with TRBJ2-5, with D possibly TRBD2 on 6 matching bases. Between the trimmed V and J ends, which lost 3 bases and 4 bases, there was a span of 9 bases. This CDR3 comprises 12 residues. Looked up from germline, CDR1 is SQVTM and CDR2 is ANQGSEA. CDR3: CSVEVGGETQYF. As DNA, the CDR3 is TGCAGCGTTGAGGTCGGGGGAGAGACCCAGTACTTC.

The DNA for the CDR3 is TGTGCCAGCTCATCACTTTTAGCGGGATGGTCTAGCACAGATACGCAGTATTTT. Its translation: CASSSLLAGWSSTDTQYF. J is TRBJ2-3 and V is TRBV18, with 8 bases lining up with TRBD2. J gave up 0 bases and V 5 bases, and 13 bases lay outside the gene matches. Germline loops: CDR1 KGHSH, CDR2 LQKENI. The CDR3 contains 18 residues.

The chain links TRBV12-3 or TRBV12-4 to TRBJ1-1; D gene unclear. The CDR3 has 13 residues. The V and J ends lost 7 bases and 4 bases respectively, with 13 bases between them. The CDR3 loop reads CASTPEVGTEAFF. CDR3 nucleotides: TGTGCCAGCACTCCCGAGGTGGGCACTGAAGCTTTCTTT.

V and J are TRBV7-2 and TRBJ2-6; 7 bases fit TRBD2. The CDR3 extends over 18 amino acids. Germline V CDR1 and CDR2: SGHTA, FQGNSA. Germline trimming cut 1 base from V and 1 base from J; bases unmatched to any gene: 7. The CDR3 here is CASSLVGGALSGANVLTF. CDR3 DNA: TGTGCCAGCAGCTTAGTGGGAGGGGCCCTTTCTGGGGCCAACGTCCTGACTTTC.

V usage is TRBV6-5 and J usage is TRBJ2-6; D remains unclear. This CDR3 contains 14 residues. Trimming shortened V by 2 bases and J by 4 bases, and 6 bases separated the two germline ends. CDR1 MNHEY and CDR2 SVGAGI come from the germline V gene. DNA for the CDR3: TGTGCCAGCAGTTACAGGCGGGGGGCCAACGTCCTGACTTTC. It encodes CASSYRRGANVLTF.

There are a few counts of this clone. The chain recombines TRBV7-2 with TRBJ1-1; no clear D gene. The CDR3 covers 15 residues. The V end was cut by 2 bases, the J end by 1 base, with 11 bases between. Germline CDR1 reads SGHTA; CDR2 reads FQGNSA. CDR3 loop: CASSLTSWQNTEAFF. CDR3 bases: TGTGCCAGCAGCTTAACCTCGTGGCAGAACACTGAAGCTTTCTTT.

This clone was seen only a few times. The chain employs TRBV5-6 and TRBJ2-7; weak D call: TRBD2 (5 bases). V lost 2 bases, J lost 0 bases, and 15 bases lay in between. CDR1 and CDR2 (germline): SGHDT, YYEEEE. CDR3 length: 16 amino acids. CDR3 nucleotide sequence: TGTGCCAGCAGCTTCTTAGACCGGGGTTACTCCTACGAGCAGTACTTC. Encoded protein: CASSFLDRGYSYEQYF.